Shown below are 17 T cell receptor beta chains from a single sample sequenced in a study of cytomegalovirus exposure and HLA in healthy donors. The study ran its PCR with 60 Vbeta and 13 Jbeta primers. The assay was immunoSEQ multiplex PCR, and TCRdb's table has in-frame clones only and misses some. The sample includes 90,000 to 150,000 clones, approximately 80% of them seen just once. Sequenced input: PBMCs. These receptors were collected from a man aged 50 to 59 in good health and CMV-seronegative.

This sequence joins TRBV2 and TRBJ1-1; D perhaps matches TRBD1 (6 bases). The length of the CDR3 is 15 residues. Trimming shortened V by 2 bases and J by 9 bases, and 19 bases separated the two germline ends. Germline CDR1 SNHLY, CDR2 FYNNEI. The CDR3 DNA follows: TGTGCCAGCAGTGAACCGACAGGTTTAGTTATGAAAGCTTTCTTT. It yields the protein CASSEPTGLVMKAFF. The whole variable domain, filled in from reference TRBV2 and TRBJ1-1, reads EPEVTQTPSHQVTQMGQEVILRCVPISNHLYFYWYRQILGQKVEFLVSFYNNEISEKSEIFDDQFSVERPDGSNFTLKIRSTKLEDSAMYFCASSEPTGLVMKAFFGQGTRLTVV.

This chain joins TRBV28 and TRBJ1-1, with D tentatively TRBD1 (6 bases). Germline-derived CDR1 and CDR2 are MDHEN and SYDVKM. V was shortened by 6 bases and J by 6 bases, with 14 bases between the two germline ends. The CDR3 is 13 amino acids. The CDR3: CASSPGDNAEAFF. The CDR3 DNA reads as TGTGCCAGCAGCCCAGGGGATAACGCTGAAGCTTTCTTT.

The rearrangement links TRBV7-3 to TRBJ2-3; 10 bases agree with TRBD2. The CDR3 spans 15 residues. Trimming removed 5 bases from V and 6 bases from J; junction bases left unmatched: 8. Germline V lookup: CDR1 SGHTA, CDR2 FQGTGA. The CDR3 DNA is TGTGCCAGCAGCATCACTAGCGGGATAGTGGATACGCAGTATTTT. This translates into CASSITSGIVDTQYF.

This clone was observed a few times. The junction departs from the called germline gene at one end, perhaps through a read error. V and J are TRBV15 and TRBJ1-4, with D hard to call. In germline, CDR1 is LNHNV, CDR2 YYDKDF (reference sequence). The CDR3 is 16 amino acids. The CDR3 nucleotides are TGTGCCGCCAGCAGAGTTGGGAGTTCAACTAATGAAAAACTGTTTTTT. Translated, it gives CAASRVGSSTNEKLFF.

This rearrangement joins TRBV4-1 to TRBJ2-7; tentative D call: TRBD1 (6 bases). The CDR3 covers 15 residues. Trimming removed 3 bases at V and 2 bases at J, with 14 bases between. Germline loops: CDR1 MGHRA, CDR2 YSYEKL. CDR3 amino acids: CASSQAGRGPYEQYF. CDR3 bases: TGCGCCAGCAGCCAGGCGGGCAGGGGCCCCTACGAGCAGTACTTC.

The gene calls are TRBV6-1 and TRBJ1-1, with a tentative D call TRBD1 (5 bases). Germline CDR1 is MNHNS and CDR2 is SASEGT. The CDR3 spans 13 residues. V gave up 8 bases and J gave up 6 bases, with 16 bases separating them. This CDR3 reads CASGMTAGSEAFF. The CDR3 bases are TGTGCCAGCGGTATGACAGCCGGTTCTGAAGCTTTCTTT.

The V and J genes are TRBV27 and TRBJ1-2; no definite D call. The CDR3 runs 16 residues. V lost 6 bases and J lost 2, with 19 bases in between. Germline V gene data show CDR1 as MNHEY and CDR2 as SMNVEV (reference sequence). In DNA, the CDR3 is TGTGCCAGCAGAATAAATGACCGCGGCCCGAACTATGGCTACACCTTC. Its translation: CASRINDRGPNYGYTF.

The chain combines TRBV19 with TRBJ1-5; D is unclear. V was shortened by 5 bases and J by 0 bases, with 17 bases between the two germline ends. CDR3 length: 17 residues. Germline lookup yields CDR1 LNHDA and CDR2 SQIVND (reference sequence). In nucleotides, the CDR3 is TGTGCCAGTAGTCCCGACGGGGAATATTATAGCAATCAGCCCCAGCATTTT. Its protein product is CASSPDGEYYSNQPQHF.

This clone has more than one count but fewer than ten. The genes are TRBV20-1 and TRBJ2-4; TRBD1 might be the D (5 bases). V was trimmed by 0 bases and J by 10 bases, leaving 7 bases between them. The CDR3 has 11 residues. Germline CDR1 is DFQATT and CDR2 is SNEGSKA (reference sequence). The CDR3 spells CSAREDTIQYF. The DNA for the CDR3 is TGCAGTGCTAGAGAGGACACGATTCAGTACTTC.

This clone has more than one count but fewer than ten. V gene TRBV28 combines with J gene TRBJ2-1; no clear D gene. The V and J ends lost 4 bases and 1 base respectively, with 17 bases between them. CDR1 and CDR2 from the germline V gene are MDHEN and SYDVKM. The CDR3 consists of 17 residues. The CDR3 bases are TGTGCCAGCAGTTCATCGCGGTCTTTCCCATCCTACAATGAGCAGTTCTTC. This codes for CASSSSRSFPSYNEQFF.

V usage is TRBV28 and J usage is TRBJ1-1; D unresolved. V was clipped by 2 bases and J by 1 base, with 8 bases between them. Germline V lookup: CDR1 MDHEN, CDR2 SYDVKM. The CDR3 totals 14 residues. CDR3 coding DNA: TGTGCCAGCAGTTTACCCGAGAGGAACACTGAAGCTTTCTTT. Protein product: CASSLPERNTEAFF.

J is TRBJ1-4 and V is TRBV5-6; TRBD1 is a possible D gene (5 bases). The CDR3 extends over 15 amino acids. The germline V and J ends were trimmed by 0 bases and 3 bases, with 9 bases remaining between them. Germline CDR1 is SGHDT and CDR2 is YYEEEE. CDR3 sequence reads: CASSLAGLANEKLFF. Written as DNA, the CDR3 is TGTGCCAGCAGCTTGGCAGGGTTAGCTAATGAAAAACTGTTTTTT.

The V gene is TRBV15, the J gene TRBJ1-4; the D is unclear. The germline V gene has CDR1 LNHNV and CDR2 YYDKDF (reference sequence). This CDR3 has 15 residues. V lost 0 bases, J lost 7 bases, and 12 bases lay in between. CDR3 region: CATSREVGVSEKLFF. The DNA of the CDR3 is TGTGCCACCAGCAGAGAAGTCGGGGTTAGTGAAAAACTGTTTTTT.

V and J are TRBV5-1 and TRBJ1-3; 8 nucleotides agree with TRBD1. The germline V gene has CDR1 SGHRS and CDR2 YFSETQ. CDR3 length: 17 residues. The J segment lost 4 bases and the V segment lost 0 bases, leaving 9 bases of the junction unmatched. The CDR3 nucleotides are TGCGCCAGCAGCTTGGGGACAGGGACGACAAGAGGAAACACCATATATTTT. This translates into CASSLGTGTTRGNTIYF.

The chain carries TRBV9 and TRBJ2-3, with TRBD2 as a possible D gene (6 bases). The CDR3 extends over 15 amino acids. The V gene lost 4 bases and the J gene lost 3 bases, with 15 bases spanning the gap. Germline V gene lookup returns CDR1 SGDLS and CDR2 YYNGEE. DNA for the CDR3: TGTGCCAGCAGCACCACCCTGGAGGGAACAGATACGCAGTATTTT. This encodes CASSTTLEGTDTQYF.

The V gene is TRBV28, the J gene TRBJ1-2, with 9 bases lining up with TRBD1. The CDR3 covers 13 residues. Losses at the gene ends were 5 bases for V and 3 bases for J; bases not matched to a gene: 1. Germline assignment: CDR1 MDHEN and CDR2 SYDVKM. CDR3 loop: CASSTGGDYGYTF. CDR3 in DNA: TGTGCCAGCAGTACAGGGGGCGACTATGGCTACACCTTC.

This clone occurred a few times. V usage is TRBV5-1 and J usage is TRBJ2-1; D remains ambiguous. The CDR3 is 15 residues long. Trimming removed 6 bases at V and 0 bases at J, with 13 bases between. Germline V gene data show CDR1 as SGHRS and CDR2 as YFSETQ. CDR3 sequence reads: CASTPTTGSYNEQFF. The CDR3, as DNA: TGCGCCAGCACGCCAACGACGGGCTCCTACAATGAGCAGTTCTTC.